This T cell receptor (beta chain) was documented in a study of OX40 agonist ivuxolimab in advanced cancers. Overall study context: Patients were dosed with the agonistic anti-OX40 (CD134) antibody ivuxolimab. General study points: Relative to CD4+ cells, CD8+ T cells on average had more expanded clones.

Drawing of blood for sampling happened at baseline, at cycle 4 day 1, and at cycle 7 day 1. Clones were read by immunoSEQ multiplex PCR, and TCRdb kept only the in-frame ones, dropping some. The table has over 65,000 clones, roughly 90% seen once; the top ten hold roughly 0.56%. Deletions cut 0 bases from V and 1 base from J, with 3 bases between. This CDR3 spans 13 amino acids. Germline V CDR1 and CDR2: SGHTA, FQGTGA. A remark on this clone: Its specificity is not known.

The chain links TRBV7-3 to TRBJ2-5; no reliable D call. The material sequenced was CD4+ or CD8+ T cells sorted from blood, taken in a trial of the OX40 agonist ivuxolimab. The sequence was obtained from an adult with an advanced solid tumor such as melanoma, head and neck, liver or kidney cancer. The CDR3 protein is CASSLTVQETQYF. The CDR3 DNA reads as TGTGCCAGCAGCTTAACGGTCCAAGAGACCCAGTACTTC.